The 31 T cell receptor beta chains listed next were all sequenced from one sample in a study of T cell changes during pregnancy in multiple sclerosis. The repertoire was sequenced with immunoSEQ multiplex PCR; TCRdb's copy has only in-frame clones and lacks some. The sample has 47,000 or so clones, about 94% seen once. This material consisted of CD4+ T cells from peripheral blood mononuclear cells, taken in the first trimester of pregnancy. The receptors come from a female donor with multiple sclerosis, enrolled in a pregnancy study.

The J gene is TRBJ1-1, the V gene TRBV5-1, with D maybe TRBD1 (5 bases). From germline, CDR1 is SGHRS and CDR2 YFSETQ. Trimming cost V 0 bases and J 5 bases, with 14 bases left between them. The CDR3 loop spans 15 amino acids. Here the CDR3 reads CASSLVPGKATEAFF. The DNA for the CDR3 is TGCGCCAGCAGCTTGGTCCCAGGGAAAGCGACTGAAGCTTTCTTT.

The chain combines TRBV6-5 with TRBJ1-5, with 8 bases aligning to TRBD1. V trimming: 6 bases; J trimming: 6 bases; junction bases outside the gene matches: 7. The length of the CDR3 is 14 residues. CDR1 is MNHEY and CDR2 is SVGAGI in the germline V gene. The CDR3 DNA sequence: TGTGCCAGCAGACCCGGACAGGGCCGTCAGCCCCAGCATTTT. It encodes CASRPGQGRQPQHF.

The J gene is TRBJ1-1, the V gene TRBV4-2, with D perhaps TRBD1 (6 bases). Germline V CDR1 and CDR2: LGHNA, YNFKEQ. The CDR3 consists of 15 residues. Trimming took 4 bases from V and 3 from J, leaving 15 bases between them. CDR3 sequence reads: CASSLGTPGDTEAFF. CDR3 DNA sequence: TGTGCCAGCAGCCTTGGGACACCCGGGGACACTGAAGCTTTCTTT.

This clone came up once. CDR3 loop: CASSLATGLGQPQHF. The CDR3 coding sequence is TGTGCCAGCAGCTTAGCGACAGGGTTAGGACAGCCCCAGCATTTT. The chain is built from TRBV7-6 and TRBJ1-5; TRBD1 agrees at 7 bases. The CDR3 consists of 15 residues. V shed 0 bases, J shed 7 bases, and the junction held 6 bases outside the gene matches. Germline values: CDR1 SGHVS, CDR2 FNYEAQ. Filled out from reference TRBV7-6 and TRBJ1-5, the complete variable domain reads GAGVSQSPRYKVTKRGQDVALRCDPISGHVSLYWYRQALGQGPEFLTYFNYEAQQDKSGLPNDRFSAERPEGSISTLTIQRTEQRDSAMYRCASSLATGLGQPQHFGDGTRLSIL.

The chain couples TRBV6-1 to TRBJ2-5; TRBD2 agrees at 9 bases. V shed 4 bases, J shed 3 bases, and the junction held 6 bases outside the gene matches. Germline assignment: CDR1 MNHNS and CDR2 SASEGT. The CDR3 length is 15 residues. CDR3 sequence reads: CASSAPAGGKETQYF. CDR3 bases: TGTGCCAGCAGTGCCCCAGCGGGGGGAAAAGAGACCCAGTACTTC.

The rearrangement uses TRBV9 and TRBJ2-1; 12 nucleotides line up with TRBD2. This CDR3 contains 16 residues. Germline trimming cut 0 bases from V and 7 bases from J; bases unmatched to any gene: 5. Germline CDR1 and CDR2: SGDLS and YYNGEE. This chain's CDR3 is CASSVDPSGGANEQFF. The CDR3 DNA reads as TGTGCCAGCAGCGTAGATCCTAGCGGGGGGGCAAATGAGCAGTTCTTC.

V gene TRBV7-8 combines with J gene TRBJ2-5; TRBD1 agrees at 8 bases. Germline CDR1 reads SGHVS; CDR2 reads FQNEAQ. Unmatched junction bases numbered 6, after V lost 2 bases and J lost 4 bases. This CDR3 is 15 amino acids long. The CDR3 sequence is CASSLSRGRRETQYF. The CDR3 coding sequence is TGTGCCAGCAGCTTAAGCAGGGGGCGCCGAGAGACCCAGTACTTC. Based on the CDR3 plus reference TRBV7-8 and TRBJ2-5, the full variable domain is GAGVSQSPRYKVAKRGQDVALRCDPISGHVSLFWYQQALGQGPEFLTYFQNEAQLDKSGLPSDRFFAERPEGSVSTLKIQRTQQEDSAVYLCASSLSRGRRETQYFGPGTRLLVL.

The chain uses TRBV10-3 and TRBJ1-1, with 7 bases lining up with TRBD1. The CDR3 is 15 residues long. CDR1 and CDR2 from the germline V gene are ENHRY and SYGVKD. Trimming removed 4 bases from V and 0 bases from J; junction bases left unmatched: 5. The CDR3 DNA is TGTGCCATCAGTGGGGACAGAGGATTGAACACTGAAGCTTTCTTT. It codes for CAISGDRGLNTEAFF.

The chain links TRBV6-5 to TRBJ2-1; weak D call: TRBD2 (5 bases). The CDR3 length is 16 residues. CDR1 MNHEY and CDR2 SVGAGI come from the germline V gene. The V gene lost 1 base and the J gene lost 5 bases, with 15 bases spanning the gap. In DNA, the CDR3 is TGTGCCAGCAGTTACTTGTCTCGAGGGCGAAACAATGAGCAGTTCTTC. Translating it yields CASSYLSRGRNNEQFF.

This clone was seen once. Different DNA sequences within this sample yield the same CDR3. The chain uses TRBV11-2 and TRBJ2-3; D call uncertain. The CDR3 covers 14 residues. The V and J ends lost 0 bases and 0 bases respectively, with 4 bases between them. The V gene's germline CDR1 is SGHAT and CDR2 FQNNGV. CDR3 in DNA: TGTGCCAGCAGCTTAGACCATAGCACAGATACGCAGTATTTT. Residues: CASSLDHSTDTQYF. The full variable domain, in which reference TRBV11-2 and TRBJ2-3 provide the parts outside the CDR3, is EAGVAQSPRYKIIEKRQSVAFWCNPISGHATLYWYQQILGQGPKLLIQFQNNGVVDDSQLPKDRFSAERLKGVDSTLKIQPAKLEDSAVYLCASSLDHSTDTQYFGPGTRLTVL.

The rearrangement joins TRBV5-5 to TRBJ2-5; 16 bases are a match to TRBD2. Germline trimming cut 0 bases from V and 5 bases from J; bases unmatched to any gene: 4. CDR3 length: 17 amino acids. Germline values: CDR1 SGHKS, CDR2 YYEKEE (reference sequence). CDR3 sequence reads: CASSLEGLAGGLETQYF. The CDR3 DNA is TGTGCCAGCAGCTTGGAGGGACTAGCGGGGGGGTTGGAGACCCAGTACTTC.

V usage is TRBV9 and J usage is TRBJ1-5; 7 nucleotides align to TRBD1. V was pared by 3 bases and J by 1 base, with 10 bases of the junction left unmatched. The CDR3 is 17 amino acids. Germline CDR1 is SGDLS and CDR2 is YYNGEE. CDR3 region: CASSAGTGAFSNQPQHF. The DNA of the CDR3 is TGTGCCAGCAGCGCTGGTACAGGGGCCTTCAGCAATCAGCCCCAGCATTTT. Variable domain in full (rest from reference TRBV9 and TRBJ1-5): DSGVTQTPKHLITATGQRVTLRCSPRSGDLSVYWYQQSLDQGLQFLIQYYNGEERAKGNILERFSAQQFPDLHSELNLSSLELGDSALYFCASSAGTGAFSNQPQHFGDGTRLSIL.

This chain joins TRBV6-1 and TRBJ2-7; possible D gene TRBD2, 6 bases. Per the germline V gene, CDR1 is MNHNS and CDR2 is SASEGT. V gave up 5 bases and J gave up 6 bases, with 20 bases separating them. CDR3 length: 15 amino acids. The CDR3 reads CASSRLLDYTSEQYF. DNA for the CDR3: TGTGCCAGCAGTCGACTTTTGGACTACACTTCCGAGCAGTACTTC.

The CDR3 coding sequence is TGTGCCAGCAGTGCAGGGGCGAGGAGAGAGACCCAGTACTTC. It specifies CASSAGARRETQYF. The rearrangement links TRBV6-1 to TRBJ2-5; D possibly corresponds to TRBD1 (6 bases). Germline CDR1 MNHNS, CDR2 SASEGT. Trimming cost V 4 bases and J 4 bases, with 13 bases left between them. This CDR3 region has 14 residues.

The rearrangement uses TRBV11-3 and TRBJ2-1, with D tentatively TRBD2 (5 bases). Germline V CDR1 and CDR2: SGHNT, YENEEA. The CDR3 extends over 12 amino acids. Trimming shortened V by 2 bases and J by 7 bases, and 6 bases separated the two germline ends. CDR3 nucleotide sequence: TGTGCCAGCAGCTTAAAGCGGAATGAGCAGTTCTTC. Translated: CASSLKRNEQFF.

The rearrangement joins TRBV10-3 to TRBJ2-1, with TRBD1 matching over 9 bases. The CDR3 consists of 13 residues. Per germline, CDR1 ENHRY and CDR2 SYGVKD. V was pared by 6 bases and J by 6 bases, with 3 bases of the junction left unmatched. In DNA, the CDR3 is TGTGCCATCAGGGGACAGGGACCCAATGAGCAGTTCTTC. As protein: CAIRGQGPNEQFF.

This chain uses TRBV5-6 with TRBJ1-2, with D unclear. This CDR3 spans 15 amino acids. Germline CDR1 SGHDT, CDR2 YYEEEE. V lost 7 bases to trimming and J lost 5 bases, with 21 bases between them. CDR3 in amino acids: CASVRGPTNLYGYTF. For the CDR3, the DNA is TGTGCCAGCGTAAGAGGTCCGACGAATCTTTATGGCTACACCTTC.

J is TRBJ2-3 and V is TRBV12-5; D possibly corresponds to TRBD2 (6 bases). Germline lookup yields CDR1 LGHNT and CDR2 FRNRAP. The V gene lost 6 bases and the J gene lost 2 bases, with 27 bases spanning the gap. The CDR3 contains 19 residues. In nucleotides, the CDR3 is TGTGCTAGTGGCTCCACGCCAAAACAGGAGGGAATCCTCACAGATACGCAGTATTTT. Translated, it gives CASGSTPKQEGILTDTQYF.

This clone was counted only a few times. This specimen includes other DNA sequences encoding the same CDR3. The V gene is TRBV2, the J gene TRBJ1-6; D unclear. This CDR3 comprises 11 residues. Germline V lookup: CDR1 SNHLY, CDR2 FYNNEI. Trimming took off 4 bases at V and 9 bases at J, with 4 bases between the two ends. CDR3 bases: TGTGCCAGCAGTGTTAGTTCACCCCTCCACTTT. This sequence encodes CASSVSSPLHF. Full variable domain (missing parts from reference TRBV2 and TRBJ1-6): EPEVTQTPSHQVTQMGQEVILRCVPISNHLYFYWYRQILGQKVEFLVSFYNNEISEKSEIFDDQFSVERPDGSNFTLKIRSTKLEDSAMYFCASSVSSPLHFGNGTRLTVT.

The V call is TRBV5-8, the J call TRBJ1-5; D may be TRBD1 (6 bases). The CDR3 extends over 17 amino acids. Germline V gives CDR1 SGHTS, CDR2 YDEGEE. V was trimmed by 0 bases and J by 2 bases, leaving 15 bases between them. CDR3 in amino acids: CASSLGGAGVGNQPQHF. The CDR3 nucleotides are TGTGCCAGCAGCTTGGGAGGGGCAGGGGTGGGCAATCAGCCCCAGCATTTT.

The rearrangement links TRBV5-6 to TRBJ1-6, with D perhaps TRBD1 (5 bases). V lost 3 bases to trimming and J lost 6 bases, with 10 bases between them. The CDR3 contains 14 residues. Per the germline V gene, CDR1 is SGHDT and CDR2 is YYEEEE. The CDR3 DNA follows: TGTGCCAGCAGCTCGGGGGGGTTTAATTCACCCCTCCACTTT. It is translated as CASSSGGFNSPLHF.

The rearrangement links TRBV6-1 to TRBJ2-7; D possibly corresponds to TRBD1 (8 bases). Germline loops: CDR1 MNHNS, CDR2 SASEGT. The germline V and J ends were trimmed by 5 bases and 2 bases, with 16 bases remaining between them. The CDR3 covers 15 residues. This CDR3 reads CASSTGGANPYEQYF. The DNA for the CDR3 is TGTGCCAGCAGTACAGGGGGGGCGAACCCCTACGAGCAGTACTTC.

This clone was recorded only once. This chain uses TRBV27 with TRBJ1-2; possible D gene TRBD1, 5 bases. Germline V CDR1 and CDR2: MNHEY, SMNVEV (reference sequence). V was shortened by 8 bases and J by 2 bases, with 15 bases between the two germline ends. The CDR3 spans 14 residues. CDR3 region: CASHGVGRNYGYTF. CDR3 nucleotide sequence: TGTGCCAGCCATGGAGTGGGGCGGAACTATGGCTACACCTTC.

The chain carries TRBV7-2 and TRBJ1-3, with TRBD1 matching 8 bases. Germline V gene sequence: CDR1 SGHTA, CDR2 FQGNSA. The CDR3 runs 16 residues. The J segment lost 6 bases and the V segment lost 5 bases, leaving 12 bases of the junction unmatched. CDR3 in amino acids: CASSIRTGKGENTIYF. The CDR3 DNA reads TGTGCCAGCAGCATCCGGACAGGGAAGGGTGAAAACACCATATATTTT. Supplemented by reference TRBV7-2 and TRBJ1-3, the full variable domain reads GAGVSQSPSNKVTEKGKDVELRCDPISGHTALYWYRQSLGQGLEFLIYFQGNSAPDKSGLPSDRFSAERTGGSVSTLTIQRTQQEDSAVYLCASSIRTGKGENTIYFGEGSWLTVV.

V is TRBV27 and J is TRBJ2-7, with a weak D call TRBD2 (5 bases). The CDR3 spans 15 residues. Germline lookup yields CDR1 MNHEY and CDR2 SMNVEV (reference sequence). Trimming took off 4 bases at V and 9 bases at J, with 22 bases between the two ends. The CDR3 loop is CASSSLGRRFEGQYF. DNA of the CDR3: TGTGCCAGCAGTTCGCTAGGACGGAGGTTTGAGGGGCAGTACTTC.

The genes are TRBV6-1 and TRBJ2-7; weak D call: TRBD1 (5 bases). Germline V lookup: CDR1 MNHNS, CDR2 SASEGT. Trimming took 1 base from V and 7 from J, leaving 17 bases between them. The CDR3 extends over 15 amino acids. The CDR3 DNA sequence: TGTGCCAGCAGTGAAGAACCTTACCAGGGTGCAGAGCAGTACTTC. Its protein product is CASSEEPYQGAEQYF.

The V and J genes are TRBV7-9 and TRBJ2-7; D remains ambiguous. CDR3 size: 12 residues. Germline assignment: CDR1 SEHNR and CDR2 FQNEAQ (reference sequence). V was trimmed by 5 bases and J by 3 bases, leaving 8 bases between them. The CDR3 DNA follows: TGTGCCAGCAGCAGAGGAGACTACGAGCAGTACTTC. This encodes CASSRGDYEQYF.

The V gene is TRBV7-9, the J gene TRBJ2-1, with TRBD1 matching over 8 bases. Trimming took 2 bases from V and 3 from J; bases not matched to a gene: 9. CDR1 and CDR2 (germline): SEHNR, FQNEAQ (reference sequence). The CDR3 length is 17 residues. The CDR3 loop is CASSLRTPGQVYNEQFF. The DNA of the CDR3 is TGTGCCAGCAGCTTAAGGACGCCGGGACAGGTCTACAATGAGCAGTTCTTC.

The chain links TRBV12-5 to TRBJ2-3, with 10 bases lining up with TRBD2. The CDR3 spans 16 residues. With 4 bases clipped from V and 2 bases from J, the junction kept 6 bases outside the gene matches. Germline CDR1 reads LGHNT; CDR2 reads FRNRAP. The CDR3 reads CASGSGTSVFTDTQYF. As DNA, the CDR3 is TGTGCTAGTGGTTCAGGGACTAGCGTTTTCACAGATACGCAGTATTTT.

The chain couples TRBV30 to TRBJ2-7; D is unresolved. Germline CDR1 GTSNPN, CDR2 SVGIG (reference sequence). Trimming stripped 0 bases from V and 3 bases from J, with 6 bases between. CDR3 size: 12 residues. The CDR3, as DNA: TGTGCCTGGAGTGTAAGCCTCTACGAGCAGTACTTC. Protein sequence: CAWSVSLYEQYF.

The chain has TRBV5-4 and TRBJ1-2; 7 bases are a match to TRBD1. With 0 bases clipped from V and 5 bases from J, the junction kept 7 bases outside the gene matches. The CDR3 length is 15 residues. In germline, CDR1 is SGHNT, CDR2 YYREEE (reference sequence). This CDR3 reads CASSLDRGPSYGYTF. The CDR3 bases are TGTGCCAGCAGCTTGGACAGGGGCCCTTCTTATGGCTACACCTTC.